This TCR beta chain was captured by sequencing in a study of cytomegalovirus exposure and HLA in healthy donors. The PCR contained 60 Vbeta and 13 Jbeta primers. Data came from immunoSEQ multiplex PCR; TCRdb stores just in-frame clones and leaves some out. The table for this sample gives about 170,000 clones. Germline loops: CDR1 GTSNPN, CDR2 SVGIG (reference sequence). With 4 bases removed from V and 2 bases from J, the gap between germline ends came to 12 bases. The CDR3 is made up of 14 amino acids. This receptor was obtained from a woman aged 18-30 years in good health and CMV-seropositive. This chain connects TRBV30 to TRBJ2-1; D call uncertain. Sequencing was performed on PBMCs. The CDR3 DNA reads TGTGCCTGGATTCTAGTTAGCCCCTACAATGAGCAGTTCTTC. Protein: CAWILVSPYNEQFF.